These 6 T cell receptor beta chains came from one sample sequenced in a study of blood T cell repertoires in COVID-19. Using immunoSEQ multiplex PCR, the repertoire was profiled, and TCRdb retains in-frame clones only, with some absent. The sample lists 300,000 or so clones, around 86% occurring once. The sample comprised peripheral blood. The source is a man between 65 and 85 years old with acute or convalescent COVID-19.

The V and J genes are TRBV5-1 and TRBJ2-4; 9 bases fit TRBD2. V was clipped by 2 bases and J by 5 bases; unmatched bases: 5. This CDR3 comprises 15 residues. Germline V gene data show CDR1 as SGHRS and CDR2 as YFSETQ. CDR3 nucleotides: TGCGCCAGCAGCTTAGCGGGGGGCGAAGAAAACATTCAGTACTTC. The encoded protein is CASSLAGGEENIQYF.

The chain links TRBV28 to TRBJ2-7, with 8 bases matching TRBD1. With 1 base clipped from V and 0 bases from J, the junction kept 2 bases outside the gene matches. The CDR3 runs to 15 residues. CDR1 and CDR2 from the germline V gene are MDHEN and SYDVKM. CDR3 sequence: CASSLLGQASYEQYF. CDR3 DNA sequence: TGTGCCAGCAGTTTATTGGGACAGGCCTCCTACGAGCAGTACTTC.

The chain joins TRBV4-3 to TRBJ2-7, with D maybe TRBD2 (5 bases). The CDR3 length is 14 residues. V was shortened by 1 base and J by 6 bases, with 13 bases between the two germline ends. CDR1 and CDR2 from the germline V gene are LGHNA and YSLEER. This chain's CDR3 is CASSQAGRSSEQYF. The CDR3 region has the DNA TGCGCCAGCAGCCAAGCGGGGAGATCCAGCGAGCAGTACTTC.

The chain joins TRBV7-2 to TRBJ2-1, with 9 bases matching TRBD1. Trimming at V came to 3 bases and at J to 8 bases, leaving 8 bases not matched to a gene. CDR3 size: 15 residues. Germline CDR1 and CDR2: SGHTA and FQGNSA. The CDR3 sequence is CASSLMGTGSDEQFF. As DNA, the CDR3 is TGTGCCAGCAGCTTGATGGGGACAGGGTCCGATGAGCAGTTCTTC.

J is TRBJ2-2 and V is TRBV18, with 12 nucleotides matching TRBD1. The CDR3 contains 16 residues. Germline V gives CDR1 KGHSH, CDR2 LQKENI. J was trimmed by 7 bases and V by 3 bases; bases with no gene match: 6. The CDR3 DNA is TGTGCCAGCTCACCGCGGGACAGGGGGCATGACGGGGAGCTGTTTTTT. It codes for CASSPRDRGHDGELFF.

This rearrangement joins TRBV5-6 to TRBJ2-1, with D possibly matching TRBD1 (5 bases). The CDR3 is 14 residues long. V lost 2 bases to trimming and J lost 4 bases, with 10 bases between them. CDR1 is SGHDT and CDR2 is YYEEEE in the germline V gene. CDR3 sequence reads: CASSLPRAYNEQFF. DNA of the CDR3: TGTGCCAGCAGCTTACCCAGGGCATACAATGAGCAGTTCTTC.